This TCR beta chain was observed in a study of T cell responses to AZD1222 COVID-19 vaccine. Study conclusions and caveats: Increases in Spike-specific TCR breadth and depth were seen after two AZD1222 doses.

Pooled together were second doses at about 4 or about 12 weeks. Produced via immunoSEQ multiplex PCR; TCRdb's table is partial and in-frame only. This table holds 75,000 to 85,000 clones, roughly 88% found once. In the case of this clone: Its cognate antigen is unknown.

This CDR3 spans 15 amino acids. From germline, CDR1 is MNHEY and CDR2 SVGAGI. The germline V and J ends were trimmed by 6 bases and 5 bases, with 19 bases remaining between them. The J gene is TRBJ2-5, the V gene TRBV6-5; the D gene is possibly TRBD1 (7 bases). The receptor's source is an adult who received the AZD1222 COVID-19 vaccine. This specimen was peripheral blood, taken 28 days after the second AZD1222 dose. The CDR3 sequence is CASSLTGTVRETQYF. The CDR3 region has the DNA TGTGCCAGCAGCCTGACAGGGACTGTAAGGGAGACCCAGTACTTC.